These 6 T cell receptor beta chains were sequenced from one sample in a study of T cell responses to AZD1222 COVID-19 vaccine. Some clones are missing from TCRdb's copy, which holds only in-frame ones; the method was immunoSEQ multiplex PCR. Among 90,000 to 100,000 clones listed, around nine tenths were seen once. The specimen comprised peripheral blood, sampled 28 days after the second AZD1222 dose. These receptors were obtained from an adult who received the AZD1222 COVID-19 vaccine.

This chain uses TRBV2 with TRBJ1-2; D call uncertain. Germline V lookup: CDR1 SNHLY, CDR2 FYNNEI. CDR3 length equals 13 residues. V was pared by 3 bases and J by 8 bases, with 13 bases between. As DNA, the CDR3 is TGTGCCAGCAGTGATCTACCGGATGGCGGCTACACCTTC. This codes for CASSDLPDGGYTF.

The rearrangement joins TRBV5-8 to TRBJ2-7; no reliable D call. CDR1 is SGHTS, CDR2 YDEGEE, per germline. This CDR3 contains 14 residues. V was pared by 1 base and J by 3 bases, with 11 bases between. The CDR3 DNA reads as TGTGCCAGCAGCTTGTTTACCTCGGGCTACGAGCAGTACTTC. This encodes CASSLFTSGYEQYF.

The genes are TRBV2 and TRBJ1-3; D remains ambiguous. The V end was cut by 6 bases, the J end by 0 bases, with 12 bases between. The CDR3 runs to 15 residues. CDR1 SNHLY and CDR2 FYNNEI come from the germline V gene. CDR3 residues: CASRVDTISGNTIYF. The CDR3, as DNA: TGTGCCAGCAGGGTCGACACTATCTCTGGAAACACCATATATTTT. Combining the CDR3 with reference TRBV2 and TRBJ1-3 gives the whole variable domain EPEVTQTPSHQVTQMGQEVILRCVPISNHLYFYWYRQILGQKVEFLVSFYNNEISEKSEIFDDQFSVERPDGSNFTLKIRSTKLEDSAMYFCASRVDTISGNTIYFGEGSWLTVV.

CDR3 bases: TGTGCCAGCAGCCCCCGCGCTAGCGGGAGTAATGAGCAGTTCTTC. Amino acids: CASSPRASGSNEQFF. The V and J genes are TRBV3-1 (or the pseudogene TRBV3-2) and TRBJ2-1; 10 bases map to TRBD2. V lost 4 bases and J lost 7; bases outside the gene matches: 7. From germline, CDR1 is LGHDT and CDR2 YNNKEL (reference sequence). The CDR3 contains 15 residues.

The chain carries TRBV6-1 and TRBJ1-1; D not certain. From germline, CDR1 is MNHNS and CDR2 SASEGT. The CDR3 sequence is 15 residues long. V was shortened by 2 bases and J by 4 bases, with 14 bases between the two germline ends. The CDR3 DNA reads as TGTGCCAGCAGTGAATGGGCCGCCGTATTCACTGAAGCTTTCTTT. This translates into CASSEWAAVFTEAFF.

The CDR3 spells CAWVRDTNSPLHF. The CDR3 bases are TGTGCCTGGGTCCGGGACACCAATTCACCCCTCCACTTT. This chain joins TRBV30 and TRBJ1-6; tentative D call: TRBD1 (6 bases). This CDR3 is 13 amino acids long. The germline V gene encodes CDR1 GTSNPN and CDR2 SVGIG (reference sequence). The V gene lost 5 bases and the J gene lost 7 bases, with 12 bases spanning the gap. Drawing the rest from reference TRBV30 and TRBJ1-6, the complete variable domain is SQTIHQWPATLVQPVGSPLSLECTVEGTSNPNLYWYRQAAGRGLQLLFYSVGIGQISSEVPQNLSASRPQDRQFILSSKKLLLSDSGFYLCAWVRDTNSPLHFGNGTRLTVT.